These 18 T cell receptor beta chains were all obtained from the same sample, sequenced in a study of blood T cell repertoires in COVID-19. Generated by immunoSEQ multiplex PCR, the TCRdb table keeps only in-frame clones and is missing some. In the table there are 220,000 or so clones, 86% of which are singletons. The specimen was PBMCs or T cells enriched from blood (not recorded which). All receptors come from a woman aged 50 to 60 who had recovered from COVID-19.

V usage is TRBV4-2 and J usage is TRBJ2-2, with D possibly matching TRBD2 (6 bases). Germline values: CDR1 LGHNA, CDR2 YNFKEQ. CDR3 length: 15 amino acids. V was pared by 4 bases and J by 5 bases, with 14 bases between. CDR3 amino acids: CASSRDGSGTGELFF. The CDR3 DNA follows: TGTGCCAGCAGCCGGGACGGGAGTGGTACCGGGGAGCTGTTTTTT.

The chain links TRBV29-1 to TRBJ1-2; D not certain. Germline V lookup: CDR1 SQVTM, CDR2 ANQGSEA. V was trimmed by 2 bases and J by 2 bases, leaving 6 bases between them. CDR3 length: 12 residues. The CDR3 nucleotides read TGCAGCGTTGAAAGTCGGAACTATGGCTACACCTTC. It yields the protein CSVESRNYGYTF. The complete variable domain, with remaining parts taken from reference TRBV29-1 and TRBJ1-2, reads SAVISQKPSRDICQRGTSLTIQCQVDSQVTMMFWYRQQPGQSLTLIATANQGSEATYESGFVIDKFPISRPNLTFSTLTVSNMSPEDSSIYLCSVESRNYGYTFGSGTRLTVV.

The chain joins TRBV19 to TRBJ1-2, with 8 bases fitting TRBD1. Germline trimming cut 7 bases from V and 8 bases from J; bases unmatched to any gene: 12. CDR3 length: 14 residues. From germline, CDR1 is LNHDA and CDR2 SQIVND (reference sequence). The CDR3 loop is CASTWAGGAKGYTF. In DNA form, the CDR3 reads TGTGCCAGTACGTGGGCAGGGGGCGCGAAGGGCTACACCTTC.

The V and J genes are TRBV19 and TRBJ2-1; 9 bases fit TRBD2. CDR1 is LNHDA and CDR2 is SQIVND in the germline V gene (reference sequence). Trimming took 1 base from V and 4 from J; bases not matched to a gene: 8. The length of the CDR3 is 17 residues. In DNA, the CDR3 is TGTGCCAGTAGTATAGGTAGTAGCGGGAGAGTATACAATGAGCAGTTCTTC. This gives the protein CASSIGSSGRVYNEQFF.

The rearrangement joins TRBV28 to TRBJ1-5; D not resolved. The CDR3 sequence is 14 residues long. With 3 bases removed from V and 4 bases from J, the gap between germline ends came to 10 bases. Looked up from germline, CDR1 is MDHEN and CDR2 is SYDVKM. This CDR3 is CASSFTPHNQPQHF. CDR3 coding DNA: TGTGCCAGCAGTTTCACTCCCCATAATCAGCCCCAGCATTTT.

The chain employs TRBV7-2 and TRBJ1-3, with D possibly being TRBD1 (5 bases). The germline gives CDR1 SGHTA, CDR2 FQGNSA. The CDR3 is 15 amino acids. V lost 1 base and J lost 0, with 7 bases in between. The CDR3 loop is CASSLGQISGNTIYF. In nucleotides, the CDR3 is TGTGCCAGCAGCTTAGGACAGATCTCTGGAAACACCATATATTTT.

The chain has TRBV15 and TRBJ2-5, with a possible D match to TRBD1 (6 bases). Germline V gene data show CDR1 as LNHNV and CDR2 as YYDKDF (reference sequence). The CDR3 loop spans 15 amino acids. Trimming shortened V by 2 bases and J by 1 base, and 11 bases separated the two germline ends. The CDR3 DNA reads TGTGCCACCAGCAGAAAAAGACAGGTCCAAGAGACCCAGTACTTC. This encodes CATSRKRQVQETQYF.

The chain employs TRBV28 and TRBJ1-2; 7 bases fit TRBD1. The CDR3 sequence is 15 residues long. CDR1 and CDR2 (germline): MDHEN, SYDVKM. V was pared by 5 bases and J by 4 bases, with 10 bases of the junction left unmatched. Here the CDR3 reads CASSTTGASSYGYTF. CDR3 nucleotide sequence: TGTGCCAGCAGTACTACAGGGGCGAGTAGCTATGGCTACACCTTC.

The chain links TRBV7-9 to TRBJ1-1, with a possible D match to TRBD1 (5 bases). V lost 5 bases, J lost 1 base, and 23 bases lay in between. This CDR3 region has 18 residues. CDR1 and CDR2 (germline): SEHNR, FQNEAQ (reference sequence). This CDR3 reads CASSLFVTVQRENTEAFF. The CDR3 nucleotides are TGTGCCAGCAGCCTCTTCGTGACAGTACAAAGGGAGAACACTGAAGCTTTCTTT.

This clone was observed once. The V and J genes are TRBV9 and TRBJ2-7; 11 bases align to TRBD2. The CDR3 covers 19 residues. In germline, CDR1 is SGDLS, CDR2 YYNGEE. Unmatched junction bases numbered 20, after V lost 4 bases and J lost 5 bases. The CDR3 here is CASSPRLAGPSGTLNEQYF. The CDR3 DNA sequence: TGTGCCAGCAGCCCCCGACTAGCGGGACCCTCCGGAACGCTAAACGAGCAGTACTTC.

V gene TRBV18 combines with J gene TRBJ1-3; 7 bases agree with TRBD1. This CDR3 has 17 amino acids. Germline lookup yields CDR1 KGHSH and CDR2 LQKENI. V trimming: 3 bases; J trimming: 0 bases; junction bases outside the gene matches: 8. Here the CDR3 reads CASSPQAGTASGNTIYF. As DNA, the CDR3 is TGTGCCAGCTCACCCCAAGCCGGGACAGCCTCTGGAAACACCATATATTTT.

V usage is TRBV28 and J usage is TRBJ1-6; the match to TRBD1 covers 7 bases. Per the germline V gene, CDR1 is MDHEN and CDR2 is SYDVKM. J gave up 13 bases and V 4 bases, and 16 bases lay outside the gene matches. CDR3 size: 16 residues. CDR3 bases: TGTGCCAGCAGTTACCACCGGAACAGGGGTCGGTATCCCCTCCACTTT. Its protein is CASSYHRNRGRYPLHF. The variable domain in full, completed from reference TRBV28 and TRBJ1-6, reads DVKVTQSSRYLVKRTGEKVFLECVQDMDHENMFWYRQDPGLGLRLIYFSYDVKMKEKGDIPEGYSVSREKKERFSLILESASTNQTSMYLCASSYHRNRGRYPLHFGNGTRLTVT.

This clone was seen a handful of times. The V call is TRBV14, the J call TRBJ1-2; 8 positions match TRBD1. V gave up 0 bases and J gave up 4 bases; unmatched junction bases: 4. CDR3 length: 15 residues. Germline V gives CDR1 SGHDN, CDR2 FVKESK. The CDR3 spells CASSQDRGLIYGYTF. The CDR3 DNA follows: TGTGCCAGCAGCCAAGACAGGGGGCTCATCTATGGCTACACCTTC.

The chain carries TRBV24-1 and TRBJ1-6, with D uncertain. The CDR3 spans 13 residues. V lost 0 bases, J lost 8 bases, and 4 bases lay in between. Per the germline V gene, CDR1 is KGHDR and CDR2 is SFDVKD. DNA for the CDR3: TGTGCCACCAGTGATTTGGTATATTCACCCCTCCACTTT. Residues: CATSDLVYSPLHF.

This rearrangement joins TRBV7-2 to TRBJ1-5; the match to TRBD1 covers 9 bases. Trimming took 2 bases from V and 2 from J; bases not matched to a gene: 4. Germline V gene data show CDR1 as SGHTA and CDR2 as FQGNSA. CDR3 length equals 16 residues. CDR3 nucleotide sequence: TGTGCCAGCAGCTTACCCGGGACAGGGCGCAATCAGCCCCAGCATTTT. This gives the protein CASSLPGTGRNQPQHF.

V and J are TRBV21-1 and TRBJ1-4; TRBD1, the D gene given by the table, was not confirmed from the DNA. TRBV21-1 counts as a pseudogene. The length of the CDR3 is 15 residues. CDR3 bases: TGTGCCAGCAGTCCAGGGGCCCGTTTTGGTGAAAAACTGTTTTTT. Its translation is CASSPGARFGEKLFF.

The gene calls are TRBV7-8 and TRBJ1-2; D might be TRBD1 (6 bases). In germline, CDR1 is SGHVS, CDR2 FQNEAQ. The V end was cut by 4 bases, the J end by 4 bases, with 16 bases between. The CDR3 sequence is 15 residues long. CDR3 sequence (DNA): TGTGCCAGCAGCTCACAGGGCCTCGTTGGCTATGGCTACACCTTC. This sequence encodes CASSSQGLVGYGYTF.

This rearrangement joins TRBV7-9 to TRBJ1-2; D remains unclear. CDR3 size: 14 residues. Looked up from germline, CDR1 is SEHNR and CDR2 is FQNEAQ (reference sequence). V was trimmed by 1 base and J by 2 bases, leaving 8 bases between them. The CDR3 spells CASSLVAANYGYTF. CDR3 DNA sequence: TGTGCCAGCAGCTTAGTAGCCGCGAACTATGGCTACACCTTC. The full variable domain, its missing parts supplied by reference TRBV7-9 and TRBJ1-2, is DTGVSQNPRHKITKRGQNVTFRCDPISEHNRLYWYRQTLGQGPEFLTYFQNEAQLEKSRLLSDRFSAERPKGSFSTLEIQRTEQGDSAMYLCASSLVAANYGYTFGSGTRLTVV.